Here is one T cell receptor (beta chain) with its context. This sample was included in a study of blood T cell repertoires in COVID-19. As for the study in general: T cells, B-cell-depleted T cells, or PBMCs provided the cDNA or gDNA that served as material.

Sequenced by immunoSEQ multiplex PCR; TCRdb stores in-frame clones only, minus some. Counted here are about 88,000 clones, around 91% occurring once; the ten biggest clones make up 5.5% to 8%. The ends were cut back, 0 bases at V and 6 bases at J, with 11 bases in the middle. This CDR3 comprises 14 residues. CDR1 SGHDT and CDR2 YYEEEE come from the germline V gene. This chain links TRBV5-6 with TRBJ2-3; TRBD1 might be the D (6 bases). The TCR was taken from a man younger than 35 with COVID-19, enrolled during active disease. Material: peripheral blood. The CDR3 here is CASSLGVTGDTQYF. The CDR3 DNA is TGTGCCAGCAGCTTGGGGGTCACAGGGGATACGCAGTATTTT.